Listed below are T cell receptor beta chains from one sample, sequenced in a study of blood T cells in healthy people across ages. TCRdb re-derived calls from the 5' RACE reads in MiXCR, one entry per CDR3 protein. In the table there are some 900,000 distinct CDR3 sequences, roughly 48% of which are singletons. Input material: blood. The receptors originated from a man aged 30 to 39 in good health. Both conserved end residues are part of each CDR3. Fields, in order: D gene, clone size, V gene, J gene, CDR3 DNA, CDR3 protein. D genes are given only for firm matches. Some rows have no size entry. The others give once, few or many, or a class for an expanded clone.

TRBD1	.	TRBV5-1	TRBJ2-7	TGCGCCAGCAGCTTAGGAGGCAGGGGGACCTACGAGCAGTACTTC	CASSLGGRGTYEQYF
.	.	TRBV3-1	TRBJ1-3	TGTGCCAGCAGCCTGGGGGGGGGGCATGGAAACACCATATATTTT	CASSLGGGHGNTIYF
.	.	TRBV4-2	TRBJ2-5	TGTGCCAGCAGCCAAGATGAAAGGGGACAAGAGACCCAGTACTTC	CASSQDERGQETQYF
.	.	TRBV11-1	TRBJ2-1	TGTGCCAGCAGCTCGGGCGGGGCATACAATGAGCGGTTCTTC	CASSSGGAYNERFF
.	.	TRBV4-1	TRBJ2-1	TGCGCCAGCAGCCAAGTGGACTTGGCTGAGCAGTTCTTC	CASSQVDLAEQFF
.	.	TRBV9	TRBJ2-7	TGTGCCAGCAGCGCTGGCGACACGGGTTCATACGAGCAGTACTTC	CASSAGDTGSYEQYF
.	few	TRBV7-2	TRBJ2-5	TGTGCCAGCAGCTTAGATCGGACTCAAGAGACCCAGTACTTC	CASSLDRTQETQYF
.	.	TRBV30	TRBJ2-5	TGTGCCTGGAGTGTACATGCGGGGGCGACCCAGTACTTC	CAWSVHAGATQYF
.	.	TRBV28	TRBJ2-1	TGTGCCAGCAGTTCCCACTGGGCTGTAGCGTACAATGAGCAGTTCTTC	CASSSHWAVAYNEQFF
.	.	TRBV10-3	TRBJ1-4	TGTGCCATCAGTATGGACAGCAAAGGTGAAAAACTGTTTTTT	CAISMDSKGEKLFF
TRBD2	few	TRBV5-1	TRBJ2-1	TGCGCCAGCAGCTTGGAGGCGAAGCGGGGGGGCACCCTTTACAATGAGCAGTTCTTC	CASSLEAKRGGTLYNEQFF
.	few	TRBV19	TRBJ2-1	TGTGCCTCCCAAGGAGGGGATTCCTACAATGAGCAGTTCTTC	CASQGGDSYNEQFF
TRBD2	.	TRBV20-1	TRBJ2-3	TGCAGTGCCGTAGCGGGGTTTCGCACAGATACGCAGTATTTT	CSAVAGFRTDTQYF
.	few	TRBV4-3	TRBJ2-1	TGCGCCAGCAGCCAAGATTGGGAATACAATGAGCAGTTCTTC	CASSQDWEYNEQFF
.	few	TRBV3-1	TRBJ1-2	TGTGCCAGCAGCCACCGTGGACAGTTCTATGGCTACACCTTC	CASSHRGQFYGYTF
TRBD1	.	TRBV20-1	TRBJ1-2	TGCAGTGCTAGAGACTGGGGCGACAGGGGACTCTATGGCTACACCTTC	CSARDWGDRGLYGYTF
TRBD2	.	TRBV5-1	TRBJ2-5	TGCGCCAGCAGCTTGGATGGACTAGCGCAAGAGACCCAGTACTTC	CASSLDGLAQETQYF
TRBD2	.	TRBV7-9	TRBJ2-3	TGTGCCAGCAGCCTCCTAGCGGGGCGAGATACGCAGTATTTT	CASSLLAGRDTQYF
.	few	TRBV12-3/TRBV12-4	TRBJ1-5	TGTGCCAGCAGTCTCCGGACCCCGGGCGGGAATCAGCCCCAGCATTTT	CASSLRTPGGNQPQHF
.	.	TRBV18	TRBJ1-5	TGTGCCAGCTCACCCTTCGCCAGGTCTGGCAATCAGCCCCAGCATTTT	CASSPFARSGNQPQHF
TRBD1	.	TRBV14	TRBJ1-4	TGTGCCAGCAGCCTAAACCAGGGGGTAGGGGAAAAACTGTTTTTT	CASSLNQGVGEKLFF
.	.	TRBV20-1	TRBJ2-7	TGCAGTGCTAGAGAACGGGAGAGGGAGCAGTACTTC	CSAREREREQYF
.	.	TRBV7-2	TRBJ2-1	TGTGCCAGCAGCCCAGAGGGAAATCCCCAGGGTTTAGTCTCCTACAATGAGCAGTTCTTC	CASSPEGNPQGLVSYNEQFF
.	once	TRBV24-1	TRBJ2-2	TGTGCCACCAGTGATTTGGGGGGGCCGAACACCGGGGAGCTGTTTTTT	CATSDLGGPNTGELFF
TRBD2	few	TRBV5-1	TRBJ2-5	TGCGCCAGCAGTCGAGCGGGGGGAAACAATGAGCAGTACTTC	CASSRAGGNNEQYF
.	few	TRBV6-1	TRBJ2-5	TGTGCCAGCAGTGAAGCGGCTCAAGAGACCCAGTACTTC	CASSEAAQETQYF
.	.	TRBV5-1	TRBJ1-1	TGCGCCAGCAGCTTGGACGTAGGGGCTGAAGCTTTCTTT	CASSLDVGAEAFF
TRBD1	.	TRBV6-2/TRBV6-3	TRBJ2-1	TGTGCCAGCAAAAAACAGGGGAGCTCCTACAATGAGCAGTTCTTC	CASKKQGSSYNEQFF
.	few	TRBV6-5	TRBJ2-3	TGTGCCAGCAGACAAGAGGGTGGGACAGATACGCAGTATTTT	CASRQEGGTDTQYF
TRBD1	many	TRBV5-1	TRBJ2-7	TGCGCCAGCAGCGTGGATGGACAGGGGTTACCCGAGCAGTACTTC	CASSVDGQGLPEQYF
TRBD2	few	TRBV29-1	TRBJ2-1	TGCAGCGTTAAAGGCGGGGGGGCTAATGAGCAGTTCTTC	CSVKGGGANEQFF
TRBD1	few	TRBV24-1	TRBJ2-7	TGTGCCACCAGTGATGGGGACAGGAATACCTACGAGCAGTACTTC	CATSDGDRNTYEQYF
.	.	TRBV21-1	TRBJ1-4	TGTGCCAGCAGCAAAAACCCGGGACAGCCATTAATAGGCGCAACTAATGAAAAACTGTTTTTT	CASSKNPGQPLIGATNEKLFF
.	few	TRBV9	TRBJ2-5	TGTGCCAGCAGCGCGGCCAGCGGACAAGAGACCCAGTACTTC	CASSAASGQETQYF
TRBD1	.	TRBV7-9	TRBJ1-1	TGTGCCAGCAGCCCGGGGACAGAGGACACTGAAGCTTTCTTT	CASSPGTEDTEAFF
.	.	TRBV12-5	TRBJ1-1	TGTGCTAGTGGTTTGGTACTCGGCTCCCTGAACACTGAAGCTTTCTTT	CASGLVLGSLNTEAFF
.	once	TRBV7-2	TRBJ2-3	TGTGCCAGCAGCTTAGCAGTCGGTAGGGGCACAGATACGCAGTATTTT	CASSLAVGRGTDTQYF